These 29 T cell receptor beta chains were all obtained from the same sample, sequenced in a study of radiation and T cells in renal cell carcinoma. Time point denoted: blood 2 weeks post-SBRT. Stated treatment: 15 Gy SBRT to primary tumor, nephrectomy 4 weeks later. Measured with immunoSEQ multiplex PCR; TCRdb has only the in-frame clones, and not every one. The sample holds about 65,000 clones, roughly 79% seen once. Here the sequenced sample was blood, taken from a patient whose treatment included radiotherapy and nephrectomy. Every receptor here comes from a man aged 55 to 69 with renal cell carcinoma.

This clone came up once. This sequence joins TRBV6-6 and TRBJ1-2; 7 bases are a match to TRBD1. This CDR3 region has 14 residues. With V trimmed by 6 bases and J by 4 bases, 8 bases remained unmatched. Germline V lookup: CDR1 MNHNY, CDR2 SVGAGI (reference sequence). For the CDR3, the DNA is TGTGCCAGCAGCAATACAGGGGACGGCTATGGCTACACCTTC. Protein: CASSNTGDGYGYTF.

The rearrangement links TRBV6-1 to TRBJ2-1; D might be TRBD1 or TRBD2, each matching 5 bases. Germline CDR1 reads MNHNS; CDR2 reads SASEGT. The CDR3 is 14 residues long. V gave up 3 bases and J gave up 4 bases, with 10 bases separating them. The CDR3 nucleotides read TGTGCCAGCAGTGACGGGGACGGTTACAATGAGCAGTTCTTC. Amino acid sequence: CASSDGDGYNEQFF.

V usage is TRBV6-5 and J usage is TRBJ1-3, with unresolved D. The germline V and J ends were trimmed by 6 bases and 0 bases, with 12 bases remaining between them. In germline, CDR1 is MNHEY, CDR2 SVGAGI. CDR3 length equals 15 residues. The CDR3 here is CASSLTWFSGNTIYF. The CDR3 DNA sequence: TGTGCCAGCAGCCTCACCTGGTTCTCTGGAAACACCATATATTTT.

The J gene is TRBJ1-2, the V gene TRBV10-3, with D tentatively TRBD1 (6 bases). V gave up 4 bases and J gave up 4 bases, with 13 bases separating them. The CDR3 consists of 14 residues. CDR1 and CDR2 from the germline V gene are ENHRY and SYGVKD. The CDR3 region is CAISVQGSTYGYTF. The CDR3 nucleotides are TGTGCCATCAGTGTACAGGGATCGACCTATGGCTACACCTTC.

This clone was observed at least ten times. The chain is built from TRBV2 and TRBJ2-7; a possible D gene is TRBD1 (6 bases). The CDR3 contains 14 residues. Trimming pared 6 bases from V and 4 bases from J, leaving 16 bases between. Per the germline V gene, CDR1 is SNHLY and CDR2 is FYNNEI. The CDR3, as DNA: TGTGCCAGCAGACGGACAGTGTTGGGGTACGAGCAGTACGTC. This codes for CASRRTVLGYEQYV.

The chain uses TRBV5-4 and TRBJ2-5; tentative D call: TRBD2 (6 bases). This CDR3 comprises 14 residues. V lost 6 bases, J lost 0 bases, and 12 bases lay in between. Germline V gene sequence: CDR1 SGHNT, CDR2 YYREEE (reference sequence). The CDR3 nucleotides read TGTGCCAGCACCGGGCCGGGAGACCAAGAGACCCAGTACTTC. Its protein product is CASTGPGDQETQYF.

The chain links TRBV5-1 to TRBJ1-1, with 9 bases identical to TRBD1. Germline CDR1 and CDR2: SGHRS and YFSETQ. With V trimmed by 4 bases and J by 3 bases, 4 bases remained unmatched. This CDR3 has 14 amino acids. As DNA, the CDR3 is TGCGCCAGCAGCCCAGGGACAGGGCACACTGAAGCTTTCTTT. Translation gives CASSPGTGHTEAFF.

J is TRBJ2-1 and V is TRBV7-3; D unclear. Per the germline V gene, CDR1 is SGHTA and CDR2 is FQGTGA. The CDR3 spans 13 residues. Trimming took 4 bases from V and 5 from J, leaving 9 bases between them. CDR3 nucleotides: TGTGCCAGCAGCTATGGCGTTGACAATGAGCAGTTCTTC. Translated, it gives CASSYGVDNEQFF. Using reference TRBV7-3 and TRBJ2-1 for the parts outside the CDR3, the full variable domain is GAGVSQTPSNKVTEKGKYVELRCDPISGHTALYWYRQSLGQGPEFLIYFQGTGAADDSGLPNDRFFAVRPEGSVSTLKIQRTERGDSAVYLCASSYGVDNEQFFGPGTRLTVL.

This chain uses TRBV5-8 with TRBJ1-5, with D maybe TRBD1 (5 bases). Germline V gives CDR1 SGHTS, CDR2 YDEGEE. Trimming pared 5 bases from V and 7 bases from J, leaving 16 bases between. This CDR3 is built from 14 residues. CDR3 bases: TGTGCCAGCAGTTTTACAGGTTTTAGACAGCCCCAGCATTTT. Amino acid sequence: CASSFTGFRQPQHF.

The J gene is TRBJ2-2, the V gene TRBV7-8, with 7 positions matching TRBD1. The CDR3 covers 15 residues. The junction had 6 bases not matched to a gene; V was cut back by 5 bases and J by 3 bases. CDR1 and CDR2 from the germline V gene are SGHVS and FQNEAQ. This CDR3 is CASSRRDRHTGELFF. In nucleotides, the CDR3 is TGTGCCAGCAGCCGCAGGGACAGACACACCGGGGAGCTGTTTTTT. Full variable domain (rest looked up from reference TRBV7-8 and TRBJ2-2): GAGVSQSPRYKVAKRGQDVALRCDPISGHVSLFWYQQALGQGPEFLTYFQNEAQLDKSGLPSDRFFAERPEGSVSTLKIQRTQQEDSAVYLCASSRRDRHTGELFFGEGSRLTVL.

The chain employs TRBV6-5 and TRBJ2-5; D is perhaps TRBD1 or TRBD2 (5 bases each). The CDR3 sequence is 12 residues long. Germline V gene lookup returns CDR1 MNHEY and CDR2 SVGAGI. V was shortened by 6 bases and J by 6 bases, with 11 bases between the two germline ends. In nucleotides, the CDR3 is TGTGCCAGCAGCTGGGACCTTAAGACCCAGTACTTC. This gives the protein CASSWDLKTQYF.

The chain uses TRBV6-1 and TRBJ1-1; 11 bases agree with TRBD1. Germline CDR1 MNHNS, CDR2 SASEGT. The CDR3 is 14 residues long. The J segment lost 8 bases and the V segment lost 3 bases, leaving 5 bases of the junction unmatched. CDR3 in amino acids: CASSEVRTGGEAFF. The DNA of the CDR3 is TGTGCCAGCAGTGAGGTGAGGACAGGGGGCGAAGCTTTCTTT.

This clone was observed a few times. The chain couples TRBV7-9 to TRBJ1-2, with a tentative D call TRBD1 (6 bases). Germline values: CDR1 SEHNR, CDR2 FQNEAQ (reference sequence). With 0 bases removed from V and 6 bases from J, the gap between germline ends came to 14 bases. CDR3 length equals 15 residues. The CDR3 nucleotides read TGTGCCAGCAGCTTAGCGCTCAGGGGTCGGCATGGCTACACCTTC. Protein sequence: CASSLALRGRHGYTF.

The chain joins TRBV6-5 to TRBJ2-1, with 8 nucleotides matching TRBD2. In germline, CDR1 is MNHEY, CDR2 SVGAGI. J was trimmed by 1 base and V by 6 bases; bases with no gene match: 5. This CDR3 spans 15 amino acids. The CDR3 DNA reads TGTGCCAGCAGCCGGGAGGGCCAGTCCTACAATGAGCAGTTCTTC. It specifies CASSREGQSYNEQFF.

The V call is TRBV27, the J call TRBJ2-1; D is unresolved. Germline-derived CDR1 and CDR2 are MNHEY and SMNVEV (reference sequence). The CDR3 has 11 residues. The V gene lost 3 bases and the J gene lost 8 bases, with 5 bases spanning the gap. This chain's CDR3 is CASSFMDEQFF. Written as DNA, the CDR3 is TGTGCCAGCAGTTTTATGGATGAGCAGTTCTTC.

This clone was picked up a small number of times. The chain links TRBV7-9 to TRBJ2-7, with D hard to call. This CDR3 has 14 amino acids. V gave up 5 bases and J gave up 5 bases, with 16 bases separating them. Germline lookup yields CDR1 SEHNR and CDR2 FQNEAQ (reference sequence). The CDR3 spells CASSPMLVRDEQYF. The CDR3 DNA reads TGTGCCAGCAGCCCCATGCTTGTTAGGGACGAGCAGTACTTC.

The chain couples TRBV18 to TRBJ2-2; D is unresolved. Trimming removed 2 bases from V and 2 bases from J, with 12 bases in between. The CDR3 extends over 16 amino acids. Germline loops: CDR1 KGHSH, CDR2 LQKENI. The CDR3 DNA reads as TGTGCCAGCTCACCAAAGGCCGTACCAAACACCGGGGAGCTGTTTTTT. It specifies CASSPKAVPNTGELFF.

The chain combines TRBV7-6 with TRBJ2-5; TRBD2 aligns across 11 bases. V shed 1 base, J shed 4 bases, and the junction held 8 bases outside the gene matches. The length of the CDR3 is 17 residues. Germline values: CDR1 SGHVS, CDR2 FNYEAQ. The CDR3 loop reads CASSLGLAGGMRETQYF. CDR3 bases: TGTGCCAGCAGCTTAGGGCTAGCGGGGGGAATGCGAGAGACCCAGTACTTC.

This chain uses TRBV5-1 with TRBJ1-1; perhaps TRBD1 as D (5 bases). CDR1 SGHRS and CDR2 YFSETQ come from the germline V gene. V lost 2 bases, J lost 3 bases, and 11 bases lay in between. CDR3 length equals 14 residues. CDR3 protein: CASSFGTGDTEAFF. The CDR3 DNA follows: TGCGCCAGCAGCTTCGGGACGGGTGACACTGAAGCTTTCTTT.

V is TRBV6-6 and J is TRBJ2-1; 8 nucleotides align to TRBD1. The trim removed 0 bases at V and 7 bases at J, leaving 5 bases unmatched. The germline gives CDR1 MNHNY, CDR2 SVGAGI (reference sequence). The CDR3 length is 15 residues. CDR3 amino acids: CASSYSEQGENEQFF. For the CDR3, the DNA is TGTGCCAGCAGTTACTCGGAACAGGGGGAAAATGAGCAGTTCTTC.

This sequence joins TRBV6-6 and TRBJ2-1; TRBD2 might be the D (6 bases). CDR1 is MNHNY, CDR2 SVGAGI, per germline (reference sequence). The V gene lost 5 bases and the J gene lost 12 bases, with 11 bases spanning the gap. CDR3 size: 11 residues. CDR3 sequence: CASSPGGLQFF. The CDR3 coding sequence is TGTGCCAGCAGTCCCGGGGGTTTGCAGTTCTTC.

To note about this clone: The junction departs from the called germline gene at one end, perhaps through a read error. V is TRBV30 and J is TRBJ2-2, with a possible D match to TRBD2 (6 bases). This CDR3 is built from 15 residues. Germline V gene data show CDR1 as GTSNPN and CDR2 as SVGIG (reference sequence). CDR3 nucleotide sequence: TGTGCCTGGAGCCCCTGGGGGGTCGGTCACCGGGGAGCTGTTTTT. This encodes CAWSPWGVGHRGAVF.

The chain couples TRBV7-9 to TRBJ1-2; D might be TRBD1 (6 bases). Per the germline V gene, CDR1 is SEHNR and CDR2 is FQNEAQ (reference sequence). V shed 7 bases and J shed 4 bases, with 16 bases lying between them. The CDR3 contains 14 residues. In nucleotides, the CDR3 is TGTGCCAGCACTTCCTATGACAGGACCTATGGCTACACCTTC. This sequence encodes CASTSYDRTYGYTF.

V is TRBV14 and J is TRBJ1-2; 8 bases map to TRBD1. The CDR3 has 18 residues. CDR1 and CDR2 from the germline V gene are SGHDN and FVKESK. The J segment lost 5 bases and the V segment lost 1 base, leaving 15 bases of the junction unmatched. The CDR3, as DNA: TGTGCCAGCAGCCAAGTCCAGGGGGCTTATTCGTTACGATATGGCTACACCTTC. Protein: CASSQVQGAYSLRYGYTF. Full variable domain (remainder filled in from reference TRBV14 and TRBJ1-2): EAGVTQFPSHSVIEKGQTVTLRCDPISGHDNLYWYRRVMGKEIKFLLHFVKESKQDESGMPNNRFLAERTGGTYSTLKVQPAELEDSGVYFCASSQVQGAYSLRYGYTFGSGTRLTVV.

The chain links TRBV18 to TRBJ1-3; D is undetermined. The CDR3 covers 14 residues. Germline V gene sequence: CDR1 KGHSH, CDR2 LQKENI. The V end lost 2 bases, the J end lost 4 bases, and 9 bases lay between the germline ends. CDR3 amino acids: CASSPDRSGNTIYF. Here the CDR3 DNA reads TGTGCCAGCTCACCAGATAGGTCGGGAAACACCATATATTTT.

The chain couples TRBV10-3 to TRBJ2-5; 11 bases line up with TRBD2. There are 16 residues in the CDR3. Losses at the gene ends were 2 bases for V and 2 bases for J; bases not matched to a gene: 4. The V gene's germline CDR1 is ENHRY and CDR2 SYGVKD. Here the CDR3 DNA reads TGTGCCATCAGTGAGCCCGGGACTAGCGGACAAGAGACCCAGTACTTC. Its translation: CAISEPGTSGQETQYF.

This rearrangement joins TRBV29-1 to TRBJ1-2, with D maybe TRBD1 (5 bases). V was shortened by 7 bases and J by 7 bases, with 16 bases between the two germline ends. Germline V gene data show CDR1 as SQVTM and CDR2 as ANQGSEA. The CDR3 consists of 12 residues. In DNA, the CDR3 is TGCAGCGGGGAGATGTCAGGGCTTGGCTACACCTTC. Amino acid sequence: CSGEMSGLGYTF.

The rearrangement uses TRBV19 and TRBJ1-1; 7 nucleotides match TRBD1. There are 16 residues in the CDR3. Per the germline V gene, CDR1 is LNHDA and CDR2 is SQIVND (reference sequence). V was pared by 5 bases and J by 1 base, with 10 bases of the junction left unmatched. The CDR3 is CASSSLQGVWNTEAFF. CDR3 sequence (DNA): TGTGCCAGTAGTTCGCTTCAGGGGGTGTGGAACACTGAAGCTTTCTTT. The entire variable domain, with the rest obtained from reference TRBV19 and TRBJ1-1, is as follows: DGGITQSPKYLFRKEGQNVTLSCEQNLNHDAMYWYRQDPGQGLRLIYYSQIVNDFQKGDIAEGYSVSREKKESFPLTVTSAQKNPTAFYLCASSSLQGVWNTEAFFGQGTRLTVV.

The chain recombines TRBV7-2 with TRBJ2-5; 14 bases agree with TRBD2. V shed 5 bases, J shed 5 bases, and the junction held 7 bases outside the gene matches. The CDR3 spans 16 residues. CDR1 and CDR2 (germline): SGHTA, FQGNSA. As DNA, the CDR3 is TGTGCCAGCAGCCTGAGGACTAGCGGGGGGATGGAGACCCAGTACTTC. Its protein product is CASSLRTSGGMETQYF.